Listed below are T cell receptor beta chains from one sample, sequenced in a study of beta chain features in type 1 diabetes. The table came from immunoSEQ multiplex PCR; TCRdb's copy has only in-frame clones and leaves some out. The sample holds under 400,000 clones, about 14% seen once. Sequences were obtained from central memory CD4+ T cells from blood. These receptors were obtained from a man in his thirties or forties in good health. The conserved cysteine and the conserved F or W are not part of the CDR3 here. Some rows have no size entry. The others give once, few or many, or a class for an expanded clone.

clone_size,j_call,cdr3_length,v_call,cdr3_aa
few,TRBJ2-5,11,TRBV6-1,ASSAQGAETQY
few,TRBJ2-5,14,TRBV14,ASSHAGTGGRETQY
-,TRBJ2-1,11,TRBV7-2,ASSPPREVQQF
few,TRBJ1-1,13,TRBV7-2,ASRLTGVTVAEAF
-,TRBJ2-3,13,TRBV4-2,ASSSGTGFPDTQY
many,TRBJ2-5,10,TRBV7-2,ASSVRQETQY
-,TRBJ2-3,13,TRBV7-2,ASRASGGPAGTQY
-,TRBJ2-3,15,TRBV18,ASSPKTSGAGTDTQY
-,TRBJ1-5,13,TRBV5-6,ASSPRDRGPQPQH
-,TRBJ2-5,14,TRBV11-2,ASSKRGGFVQETQY
many,TRBJ2-7,10,TRBV14,ASSQSTFEQY
few,TRBJ2-5,10,TRBV7-2,ASSAFSETQY
-,TRBJ2-7,14,TRBV23-1,ASSQWAPRGPYEQY
-,TRBJ1-5,13,TRBV6-6,ASSYSSAPNQPQH
many,TRBJ1-1,10,TRBV23-1,ASNYRDTEAF